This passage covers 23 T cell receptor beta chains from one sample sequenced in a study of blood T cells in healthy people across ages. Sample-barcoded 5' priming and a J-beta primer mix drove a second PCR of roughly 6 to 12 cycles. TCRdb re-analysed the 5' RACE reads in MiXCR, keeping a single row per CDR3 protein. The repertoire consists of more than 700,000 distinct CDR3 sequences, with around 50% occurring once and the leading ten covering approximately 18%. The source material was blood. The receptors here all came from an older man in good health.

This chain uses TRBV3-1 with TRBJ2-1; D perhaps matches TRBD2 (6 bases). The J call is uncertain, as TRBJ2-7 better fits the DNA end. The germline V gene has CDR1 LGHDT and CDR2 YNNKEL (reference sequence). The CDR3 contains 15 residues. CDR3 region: CASRPRGSSYNEQYF. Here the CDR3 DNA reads TGTGCCAGCAGACCTCGGGGGAGCTCCTACAATGAGCAGTACTTC.

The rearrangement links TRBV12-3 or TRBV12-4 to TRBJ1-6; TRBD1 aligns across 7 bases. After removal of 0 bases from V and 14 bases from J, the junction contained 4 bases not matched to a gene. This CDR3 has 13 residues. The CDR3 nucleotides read TGTGCCAGCAGTTTAGCCCACAGGGGATCCCTCCACTTT. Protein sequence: CASSLAHRGSLHF.

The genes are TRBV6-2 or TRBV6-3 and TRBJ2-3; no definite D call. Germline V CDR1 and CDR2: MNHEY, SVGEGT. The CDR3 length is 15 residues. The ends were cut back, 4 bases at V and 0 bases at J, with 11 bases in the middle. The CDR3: CASSSPLTSTDTQYF. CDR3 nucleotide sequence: TGTGCCAGCAGTTCCCCCTTAACTAGCACAGATACGCAGTATTTT.

CDR3 sequence reads: CASRSGLYTGELFF. The CDR3 coding sequence is TGTGCCAGCCGTTCAGGACTCTACACCGGGGAGCTGTTTTTT. The chain recombines TRBV9 with TRBJ2-2, with D tentatively TRBD2 (5 bases). Germline V gene sequence: CDR1 SGDLS, CDR2 YYNGEE. This CDR3 has 14 amino acids. V was trimmed by 7 bases and J by 3 bases, leaving 13 bases between them.

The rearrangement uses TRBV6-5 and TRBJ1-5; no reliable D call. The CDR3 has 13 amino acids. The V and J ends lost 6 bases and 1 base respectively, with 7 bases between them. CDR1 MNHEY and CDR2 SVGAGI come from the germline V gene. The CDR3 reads CASSEISNQPQHF. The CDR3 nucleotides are TGTGCCAGCAGCGAGATAAGCAATCAGCCCCAGCATTTT.

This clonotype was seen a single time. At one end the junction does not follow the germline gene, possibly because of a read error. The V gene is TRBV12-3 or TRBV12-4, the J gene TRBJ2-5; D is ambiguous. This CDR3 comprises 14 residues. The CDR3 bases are TGTGTCAGCAGTTTGACTGGCCAAAGGAATGAGCAGTACTTC. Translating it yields CVSSLTGQRNEQYF.

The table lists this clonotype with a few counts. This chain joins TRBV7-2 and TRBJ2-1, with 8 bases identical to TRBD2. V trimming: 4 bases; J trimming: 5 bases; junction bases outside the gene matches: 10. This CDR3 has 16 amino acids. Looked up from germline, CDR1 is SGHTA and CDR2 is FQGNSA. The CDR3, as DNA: TGTGCCAGCAGCTATTTCGGGGGGGCCTATGACAATGAGCAGTTCTTC. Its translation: CASSYFGGAYDNEQFF.

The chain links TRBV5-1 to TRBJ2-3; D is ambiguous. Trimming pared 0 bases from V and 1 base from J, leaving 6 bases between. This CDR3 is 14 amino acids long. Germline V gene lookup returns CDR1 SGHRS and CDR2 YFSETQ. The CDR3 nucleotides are TGCGCCAGCAGCTTGGCCTGGGGCACAGATACGCAGTATTTT. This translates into CASSLAWGTDTQYF.

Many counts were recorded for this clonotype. The CDR3, as DNA: TGCAGCGTTTTTAGGCAGGTCTATGGTAATGAGCAGTTCTTC. This sequence encodes CSVFRQVYGNEQFF. The J gene is TRBJ2-1, the V gene TRBV29-1; D not resolved. This CDR3 spans 14 amino acids. V lost 5 bases and J 7 bases, leaving 18 bases between the germline ends. Germline V gene lookup returns CDR1 SQVTM and CDR2 ANQGSEA.

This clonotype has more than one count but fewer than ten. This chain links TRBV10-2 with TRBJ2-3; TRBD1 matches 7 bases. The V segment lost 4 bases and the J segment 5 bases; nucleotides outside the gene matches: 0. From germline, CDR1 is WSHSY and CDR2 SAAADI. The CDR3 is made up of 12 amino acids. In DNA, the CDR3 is TGCGCCAGCAGTGGACAGGGAGATACGCAGTATTTT. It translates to CASSGQGDTQYF.

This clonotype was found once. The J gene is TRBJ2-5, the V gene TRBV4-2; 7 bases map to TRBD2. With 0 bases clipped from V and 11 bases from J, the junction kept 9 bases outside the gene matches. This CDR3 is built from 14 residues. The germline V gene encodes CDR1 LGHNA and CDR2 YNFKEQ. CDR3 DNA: TGTGCCAGCAGCCAAGATAGGTGGGACTACAAGCAGTACTTC. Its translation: CASSQDRWDYKQYF.

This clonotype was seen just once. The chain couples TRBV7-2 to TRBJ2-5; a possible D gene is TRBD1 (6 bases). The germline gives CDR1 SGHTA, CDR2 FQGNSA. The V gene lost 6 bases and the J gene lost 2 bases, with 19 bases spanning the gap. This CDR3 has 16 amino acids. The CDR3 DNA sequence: TGTGCCAGCAGTTTAAACTCCCCGGGGACACAAGAGACCCAGTACTTC. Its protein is CASSLNSPGTQETQYF. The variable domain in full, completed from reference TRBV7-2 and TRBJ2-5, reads GAGVSQSPSNKVTEKGKDVELRCDPISGHTALYWYRQSLGQGLEFLIYFQGNSAPDKSGLPSDRFSAERTGGSVSTLTIQRTQQEDSAVYLCASSLNSPGTQETQYFGPGTRLLVL.

CDR3 nucleotide sequence: TGCAGTGCTAGAAAGAGGATGGGCGTGAACACTGAAGCTTTCTTT. Amino acid sequence: CSARKRMGVNTEAFF. The chain carries TRBV20-1 and TRBJ1-1; no reliable D call. Trimming left V 2 bases short and J 0 bases short, with 13 bases between. CDR3 length equals 15 residues. The V gene's germline CDR1 is DFQATT and CDR2 SNEGSKA (reference sequence).

CDR3 sequence (DNA): TGTGCCAGCAGTTTCGGGGGAATAGGGCAGCCCCAGCATTTT. Encoded protein: CASSFGGIGQPQHF. The chain links TRBV12-3 or TRBV12-4 to TRBJ1-5; TRBD1 might be the D (5 bases). V was clipped by 3 bases and J by 7 bases, with 13 bases between them. The CDR3 is 14 residues long.

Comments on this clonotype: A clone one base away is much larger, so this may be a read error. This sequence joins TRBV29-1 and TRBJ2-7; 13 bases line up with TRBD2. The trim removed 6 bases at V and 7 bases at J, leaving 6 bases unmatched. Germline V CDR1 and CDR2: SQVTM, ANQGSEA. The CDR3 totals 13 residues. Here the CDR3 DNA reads TGCAGCGTGAGGACTAGCGGGAGAGATGAGCAGTACTTC. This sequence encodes CSVRTSGRDEQYF.

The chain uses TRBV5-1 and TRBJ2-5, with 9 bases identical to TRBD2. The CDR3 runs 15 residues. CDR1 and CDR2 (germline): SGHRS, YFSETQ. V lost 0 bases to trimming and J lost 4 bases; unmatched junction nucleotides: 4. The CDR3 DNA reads TGCGCCAGCAGCTTGGATAGCGGGAGAGGAGAGACCCAGTACTTC. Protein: CASSLDSGRGETQYF.

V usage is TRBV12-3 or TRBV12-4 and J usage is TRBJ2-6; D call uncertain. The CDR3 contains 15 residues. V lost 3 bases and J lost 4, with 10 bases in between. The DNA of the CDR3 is TGTGCCAGCAGTTTCTCCCTGGCCGGGGCCAACGTCCTGACTTTC. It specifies CASSFSLAGANVLTF.

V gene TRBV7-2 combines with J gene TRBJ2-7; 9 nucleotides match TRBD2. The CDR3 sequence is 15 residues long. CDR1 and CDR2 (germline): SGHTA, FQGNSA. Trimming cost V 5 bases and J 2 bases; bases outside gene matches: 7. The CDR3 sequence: CASSPLGGRAYEQYF. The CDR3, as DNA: TGTGCCAGCAGCCCCCTCGGCGGGAGGGCCTACGAGCAGTACTTC.

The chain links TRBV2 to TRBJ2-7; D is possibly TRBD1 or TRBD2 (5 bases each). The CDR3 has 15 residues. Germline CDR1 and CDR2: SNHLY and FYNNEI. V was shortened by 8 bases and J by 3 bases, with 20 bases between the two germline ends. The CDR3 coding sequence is TGTGCCAGCGGGGACGGAGCACGATTGAACTACGAGCAGTACTTC. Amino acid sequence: CASGDGARLNYEQYF.

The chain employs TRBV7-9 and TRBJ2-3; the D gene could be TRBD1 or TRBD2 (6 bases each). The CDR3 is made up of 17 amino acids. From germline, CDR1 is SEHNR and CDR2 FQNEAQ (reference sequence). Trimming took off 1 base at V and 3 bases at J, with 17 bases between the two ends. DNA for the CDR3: TGTGCCAGCAGCTTAGGTGCCGGGGGCCGTGGTACAGATACGCAGTATTTT. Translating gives CASSLGAGGRGTDTQYF.

The CDR3 DNA follows: TGTGCCAGCAGCCGACATGGCGGGCAATTATCCGGGGAGCTGTTTTTT. It specifies CASSRHGGQLSGELFF. The gene calls are TRBV11-2 and TRBJ2-2, with a tentative D call TRBD2 (5 bases). The V end lost 5 bases, the J end lost 6 bases, and 19 bases lay between the germline ends. The CDR3 is 16 residues long. The germline gives CDR1 SGHAT, CDR2 FQNNGV. Based on the CDR3 plus reference TRBV11-2 and TRBJ2-2, the full variable domain is EAGVAQSPRYKIIEKRQSVAFWCNPISGHATLYWYQQILGQGPKLLIQFQNNGVVDDSQLPKDRFSAERLKGVDSTLKIQPAKLEDSAVYLCASSRHGGQLSGELFFGEGSRLTVL.

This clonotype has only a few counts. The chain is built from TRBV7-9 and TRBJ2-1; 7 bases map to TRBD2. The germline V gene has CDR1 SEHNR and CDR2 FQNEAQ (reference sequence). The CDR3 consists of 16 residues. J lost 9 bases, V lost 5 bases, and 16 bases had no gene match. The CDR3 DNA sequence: TGTGCCAGCAGCCTGGGGGAGACTAGCTTGGTATTTGAGCAGTTCTTC. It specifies CASSLGETSLVFEQFF.

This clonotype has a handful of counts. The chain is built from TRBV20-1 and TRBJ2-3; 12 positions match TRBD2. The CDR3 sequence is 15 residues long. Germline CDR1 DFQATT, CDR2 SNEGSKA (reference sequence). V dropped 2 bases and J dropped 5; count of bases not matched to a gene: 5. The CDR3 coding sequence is TGCAGTGCTAGACTCCTAGCGGGAGGGGGAGATACGCAGTATTTT. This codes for CSARLLAGGGDTQYF.